The present entry profiles one T cell receptor beta chain with its context. The antigen is unknown. Trimming removed 0 bases at V and 0 bases at J, with 5 bases between. From germline, CDR1 is LGHNA and CDR2 YSLEER. This CDR3 region has 14 residues. 60 Vbeta and 13 Jbeta primers were used in PCR. Clones were sequenced by immunoSEQ multiplex PCR, and TCRdb holds only the in-frame ones, with some missing. The data show 20,000 to 30,000 clones, with 60% to 80% seen just once and approximately 5% held by the top ten. These data originate in a study of cytomegalovirus exposure and HLA in healthy donors. General study findings and limits: In a later analysis, at a false discovery rate of 0.05, under 20,000 TCR beta sequences were associated with HLA alleles.

This chain uses TRBV4-3 with TRBJ1-2; D call uncertain. Sequenced: PBMCs. This receptor was taken from a male donor in good health and CMV-seronegative. CDR3 amino acids: CASSQDPANYGYTF. Here the CDR3 DNA reads TGCGCCAGCAGCCAAGACCCAGCTAACTATGGCTACACCTTC.